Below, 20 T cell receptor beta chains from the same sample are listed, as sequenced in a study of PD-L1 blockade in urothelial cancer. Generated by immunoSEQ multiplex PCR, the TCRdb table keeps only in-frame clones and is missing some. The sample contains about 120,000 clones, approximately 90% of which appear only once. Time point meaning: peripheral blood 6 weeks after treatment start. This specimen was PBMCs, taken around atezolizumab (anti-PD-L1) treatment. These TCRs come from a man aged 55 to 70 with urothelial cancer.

The CDR3 DNA follows: TGTGCCAGCAGCTCGACTAGGCATGAGCAGTTCTTC. This sequence encodes CASSSTRHEQFF. The rearrangement uses TRBV5-4 and TRBJ2-1; D possibly corresponds to TRBD2 (6 bases). Germline values: CDR1 SGHNT, CDR2 YYREEE (reference sequence). The CDR3 is made up of 12 amino acids. The germline V and J ends were trimmed by 3 bases and 8 bases, with 9 bases remaining between them.

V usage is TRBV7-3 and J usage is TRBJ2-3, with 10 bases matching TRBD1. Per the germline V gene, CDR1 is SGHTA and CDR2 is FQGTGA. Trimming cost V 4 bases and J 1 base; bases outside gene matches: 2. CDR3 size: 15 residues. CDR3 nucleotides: TGTGCCAGCAGCTCGACAGGGGGCGGCACAGATACGCAGTATTTT. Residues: CASSSTGGGTDTQYF.

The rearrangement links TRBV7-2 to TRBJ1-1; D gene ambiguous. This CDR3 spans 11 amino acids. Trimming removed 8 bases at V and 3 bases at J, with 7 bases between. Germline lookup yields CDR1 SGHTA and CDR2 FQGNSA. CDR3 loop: CASRQDTEAFF. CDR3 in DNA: TGTGCCAGCCGACAAGACACTGAAGCTTTCTTT. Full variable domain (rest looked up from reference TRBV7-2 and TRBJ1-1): GAGVSQSPSNKVTEKGKDVELRCDPISGHTALYWYRQSLGQGLEFLIYFQGNSAPDKSGLPSDRFSAERTGGSVSTLTIQRTQQEDSAVYLCASRQDTEAFFGQGTRLTVV.

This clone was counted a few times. The CDR3 coding sequence is TGCGCCAGCAGCTTGGTGCGTCAGGGGTATGGCTACACCTTC. Residues: CASSLVRQGYGYTF. The J gene is TRBJ1-2, the V gene TRBV5-1; D perhaps matches TRBD1 (6 bases). The germline gives CDR1 SGHRS, CDR2 YFSETQ. The CDR3 contains 14 residues. Trimming shortened V by 0 bases and J by 5 bases, and 11 bases separated the two germline ends.

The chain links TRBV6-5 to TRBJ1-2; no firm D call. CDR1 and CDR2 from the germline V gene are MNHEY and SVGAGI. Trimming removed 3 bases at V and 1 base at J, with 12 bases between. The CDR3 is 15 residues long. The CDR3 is CASSYQADLNYGYTF. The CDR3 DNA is TGTGCCAGCAGTTATCAAGCCGATCTTAACTATGGCTACACCTTC.

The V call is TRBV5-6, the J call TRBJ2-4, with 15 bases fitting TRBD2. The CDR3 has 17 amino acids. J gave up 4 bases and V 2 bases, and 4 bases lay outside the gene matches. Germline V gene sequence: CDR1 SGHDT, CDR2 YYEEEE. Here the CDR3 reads CASSFRGLAGGKNIQYF. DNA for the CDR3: TGTGCCAGCAGCTTTAGAGGACTAGCGGGGGGGAAAAACATTCAGTACTTC. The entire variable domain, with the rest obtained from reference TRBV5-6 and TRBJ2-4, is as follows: DAGVTQSPTHLIKTRGQQVTLRCSPKSGHDTVSWYQQALGQGPQFIFQYYEEEERQRGNFPDRFSGHQFPNYSSELNVNALLLGDSALYLCASSFRGLAGGKNIQYFGAGTRLSVL.

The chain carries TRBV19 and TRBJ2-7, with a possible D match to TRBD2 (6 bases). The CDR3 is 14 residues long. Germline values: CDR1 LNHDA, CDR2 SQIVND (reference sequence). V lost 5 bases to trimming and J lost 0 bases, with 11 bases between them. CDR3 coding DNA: TGTGCCAGTAGTGTCGGCGGGGCCTCCTACGAGCAGTACTTC. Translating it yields CASSVGGASYEQYF.

CDR3 nucleotide sequence: TGTGCCAGCAGCCCAGACACCGACAGGGGAAGCAATCAGCCCCAGCATTTT. Translating it yields CASSPDTDRGSNQPQHF. The chain couples TRBV28 to TRBJ1-5; 8 positions agree with TRBD1. Germline CDR1 and CDR2: MDHEN and SYDVKM. The ends lost 6 bases at V and 1 base at J; junction bases unmatched: 11. There are 17 residues in the CDR3. Combining the CDR3 with reference TRBV28 and TRBJ1-5 gives the whole variable domain DVKVTQSSRYLVKRTGEKVFLECVQDMDHENMFWYRQDPGLGLRLIYFSYDVKMKEKGDIPEGYSVSREKKERFSLILESASTNQTSMYLCASSPDTDRGSNQPQHFGDGTRLSIL.

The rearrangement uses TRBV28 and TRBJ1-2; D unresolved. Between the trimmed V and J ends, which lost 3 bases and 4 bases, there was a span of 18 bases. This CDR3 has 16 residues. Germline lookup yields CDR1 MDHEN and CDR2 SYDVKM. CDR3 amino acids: CASSFSDLVQSYGYTF. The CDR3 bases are TGTGCCAGCAGTTTCTCTGACTTGGTTCAGAGCTATGGCTACACCTTC.

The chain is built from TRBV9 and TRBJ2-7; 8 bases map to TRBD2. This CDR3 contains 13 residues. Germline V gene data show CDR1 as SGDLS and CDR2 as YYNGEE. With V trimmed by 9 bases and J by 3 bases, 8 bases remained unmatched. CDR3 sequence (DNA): TGTGCCACTCCGGGGGGGGTCTACTACGAGCAGTACTTC. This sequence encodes CATPGGVYYEQYF.

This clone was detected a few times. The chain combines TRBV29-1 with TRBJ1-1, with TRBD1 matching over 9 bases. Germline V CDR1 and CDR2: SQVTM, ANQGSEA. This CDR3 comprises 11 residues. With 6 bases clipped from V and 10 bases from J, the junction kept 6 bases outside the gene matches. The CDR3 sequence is CSVSTGGGAFF. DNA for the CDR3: TGCAGCGTCTCTACAGGGGGCGGAGCTTTCTTT.

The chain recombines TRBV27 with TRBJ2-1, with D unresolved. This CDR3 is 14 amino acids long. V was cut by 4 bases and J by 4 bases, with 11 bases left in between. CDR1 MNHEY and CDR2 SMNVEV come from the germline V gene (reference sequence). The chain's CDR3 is CASSSAGTYNEQFF. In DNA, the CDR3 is TGTGCCAGCAGTTCCGCAGGAACTTACAATGAGCAGTTCTTC.

CDR3 sequence: CASSRDRGMNQPQHF. Written as DNA, the CDR3 is TGTGCCAGCAGTCGTGACAGGGGAATGAATCAGCCCCAGCATTTT. The V and J genes are TRBV2 and TRBJ1-5, with 8 bases lining up with TRBD1. The length of the CDR3 is 15 residues. The ends lost 5 bases at V and 4 bases at J; junction bases unmatched: 7. Germline V gene lookup returns CDR1 SNHLY and CDR2 FYNNEI.

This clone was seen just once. CDR3 DNA: TGTGCCAGCAGCGTCGGGACTACGAACTGGGATACGCAGTATTTT. This sequence encodes CASSVGTTNWDTQYF. The chain joins TRBV5-4 to TRBJ2-3; 7 nucleotides agree with TRBD2. Losses at the gene ends were 4 bases for V and 6 bases for J; bases not matched to a gene: 11. This CDR3 contains 15 residues. CDR1 is SGHNT, CDR2 YYREEE, per germline (reference sequence). Based on the CDR3 plus reference TRBV5-4 and TRBJ2-3, the full variable domain is ETGVTQSPTHLIKTRGQQVTLRCSSQSGHNTVSWYQQALGQGPQFIFQYYREEENGRGNFPPRFSGLQFPNYSSELNVNALELDDSALYLCASSVGTTNWDTQYFGPGTRLTVL.

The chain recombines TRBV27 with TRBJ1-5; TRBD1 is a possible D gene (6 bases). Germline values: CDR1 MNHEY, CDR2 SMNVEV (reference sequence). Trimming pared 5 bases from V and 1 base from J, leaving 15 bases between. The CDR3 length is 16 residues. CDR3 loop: CASSTGRVLSNQPQHF. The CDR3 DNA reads TGTGCCAGCAGTACAGGGAGGGTGTTGAGCAATCAGCCCCAGCATTTT.

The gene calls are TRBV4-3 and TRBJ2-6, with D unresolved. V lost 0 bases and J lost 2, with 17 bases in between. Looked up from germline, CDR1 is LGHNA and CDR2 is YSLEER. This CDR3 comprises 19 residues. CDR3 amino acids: CASSQELMGLAAGANVLTF. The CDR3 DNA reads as TGCGCCAGCAGCCAAGAATTAATGGGCTTGGCCGCTGGGGCCAACGTCCTGACTTTC.

The CDR3 is CASRGGTGTYNEQFF. Written as DNA, the CDR3 is TGTGCCAGCAGGGGAGGGACTGGCACCTACAATGAGCAGTTCTTC. This sequence joins TRBV28 and TRBJ2-1; TRBD2 matches 7 bases. The J segment lost 2 bases and the V segment lost 6 bases, leaving 7 bases of the junction unmatched. This CDR3 is 15 amino acids long. Looked up from germline, CDR1 is MDHEN and CDR2 is SYDVKM.

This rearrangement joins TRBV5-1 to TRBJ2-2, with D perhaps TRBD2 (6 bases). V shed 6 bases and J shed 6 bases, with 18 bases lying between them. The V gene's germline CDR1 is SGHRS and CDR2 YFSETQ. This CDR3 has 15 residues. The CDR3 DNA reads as TGCGCCAGCACCCCCGGGAGTCGTACCCCCGGGGAGCTGTTTTTT. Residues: CASTPGSRTPGELFF.

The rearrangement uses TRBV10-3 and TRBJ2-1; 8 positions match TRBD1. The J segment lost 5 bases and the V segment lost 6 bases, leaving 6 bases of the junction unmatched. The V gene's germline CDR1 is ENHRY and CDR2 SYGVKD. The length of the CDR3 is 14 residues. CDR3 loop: CAIRGTGDHNEQFF. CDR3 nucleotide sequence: TGTGCCATCAGAGGGACAGGCGACCACAATGAGCAGTTCTTC.

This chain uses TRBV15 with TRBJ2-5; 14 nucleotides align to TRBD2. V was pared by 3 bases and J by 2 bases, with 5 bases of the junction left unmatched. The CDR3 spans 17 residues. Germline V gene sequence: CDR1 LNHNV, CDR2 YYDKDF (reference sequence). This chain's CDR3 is CATSRGRTSGGQETQYF. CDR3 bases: TGTGCCACCAGCAGGGGTAGGACTAGCGGGGGGCAAGAGACCCAGTACTTC. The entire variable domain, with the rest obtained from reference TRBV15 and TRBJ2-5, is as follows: DAMVIQNPRYQVTQFGKPVTLSCSQTLNHNVMYWYQQKSSQAPKLLFHYYDKDFNNEADTPDNFQSRRPNTSFCFLDIRSPGLGDTAMYLCATSRGRTSGGQETQYFGPGTRLLVL.